Below are 26 T cell receptor beta chains sequenced from a single sample in a study of blood T cells in healthy people across ages. A sample-barcoded 5' primer and a J-beta primer mix were used in a second PCR of roughly 6 to 12 cycles. TCRdb re-derived calls from the 5' RACE reads in MiXCR, one entry per CDR3 protein. The sample records some 1.5 million distinct CDR3 sequences, about 45% being singletons. What was sequenced was blood. The source is a woman younger than 30 in good health.

V usage is TRBV6-5 and J usage is TRBJ2-3, with TRBD1 identical over 7 bases. Germline lookup yields CDR1 MNHEY and CDR2 SVGAGI. CDR3 length: 15 residues. The V segment lost 2 bases and the J segment 5 bases; nucleotides outside the gene matches: 7. CDR3 sequence: CASSYVQGVGDTQYF. The CDR3 DNA sequence: TGTGCCAGCAGTTACGTGCAGGGGGTGGGAGATACGCAGTATTTT.

About this clonotype: The junction differs from germline at one of its ends, possibly a read error. The J gene is TRBJ2-5, the V gene TRBV20-1; D call uncertain. The V gene's germline CDR1 is DFQATT and CDR2 SNEGSKA (reference sequence). The CDR3 consists of 13 residues. CDR3: CSARVSTQEAQYF. Written as DNA, the CDR3 is TGCAGTGCTAGAGTGTCAACCCAAGAGGCCCAGTACTTC.

Written as DNA, the CDR3 is TGTGCCAGCAGTGGACCTTTAGAACAGGGCCTTTCGCCCCAGCATTTT. It yields the protein CASSGPLEQGLSPQHF. V usage is TRBV2 and J usage is TRBJ1-5, with a possible D match to TRBD1 (6 bases). Looked up from germline, CDR1 is SNHLY and CDR2 is FYNNEI. Trimming pared 4 bases from V and 9 bases from J, leaving 22 bases between. The CDR3 is made up of 16 amino acids.

This clonotype showed up just a few times. V is TRBV20-1 and J is TRBJ2-7; 13 positions agree with TRBD2. This CDR3 spans 15 amino acids. Germline V gene lookup returns CDR1 DFQATT and CDR2 SNEGSKA (reference sequence). The ends lost 5 bases at V and 0 bases at J; junction bases unmatched: 4. The CDR3 DNA reads TGCAGTGCTGCCGGGACTAGCGGGGACTCCTACGAGCAGTACTTC. As protein: CSAAGTSGDSYEQYF.

The sample holds many counts of this clonotype. The V and J genes are TRBV15 and TRBJ1-5; D not certain. Germline CDR1 and CDR2: LNHNV and YYDKDF (reference sequence). Trimming removed 3 bases at V and 0 bases at J, with 3 bases between. CDR3 length: 13 amino acids. This CDR3 is CATSSDSNQPQHF. The CDR3, as DNA: TGTGCCACCAGCAGCGATAGCAATCAGCCCCAGCATTTT.

V usage is TRBV7-9 and J usage is TRBJ2-3; 7 bases are a match to TRBD2. The CDR3 is 14 residues long. Per germline, CDR1 SEHNR and CDR2 FQNEAQ (reference sequence). J was trimmed by 3 bases and V by 7 bases; bases with no gene match: 7. In nucleotides, the CDR3 is TGTGCCAGCACGGCGGGGGACCTTACAGATACGCAGTATTTT. Translated: CASTAGDLTDTQYF.

The chain links TRBV19 to TRBJ2-4, with a weak D call TRBD2 (5 bases). The end of the DNA is better explained by TRBJ2-7, so the J call may be wrong. The CDR3 length is 12 residues. In germline, CDR1 is LNHDA, CDR2 SQIVND (reference sequence). The CDR3 bases are TGTGCCAGTAGTAGGACTGACCGCGAGCAGTACTTC. Amino acids: CASSRTDREQYF.

The V gene is TRBV4-1, the J gene TRBJ2-5; 14 bases match TRBD2. In germline, CDR1 is MGHRA, CDR2 YSYEKL. The ends lost 1 base at V and 11 bases at J; junction bases unmatched: 12. This CDR3 region has 17 residues. CDR3 sequence (DNA): TGCGCCAGCAGCCAAGGACTAGCGGGAGGGCCTGGCAATGAGCAGTACTTC. Its translation: CASSQGLAGGPGNEQYF.

This chain uses TRBV6-1 with TRBJ1-2; 10 bases align to TRBD1. V dropped 8 bases and J dropped 6; count of bases not matched to a gene: 6. Germline loops: CDR1 MNHNS, CDR2 SASEGT. This CDR3 contains 13 residues. CDR3 in DNA: TGTGCCAGCCGGGGGGACAGGGGACATGGCTACACCTTC. Translating gives CASRGDRGHGYTF.

The CDR3 DNA reads as TGCGCCAGCAGCTTGACGGGGGCTCAGGAAAAACTGTTTTTT. Its translation is CASSLTGAQEKLFF. V and J are TRBV5-1 and TRBJ1-4; perhaps TRBD1 as D (6 bases). The CDR3 spans 14 residues. V was shortened by 1 base and J by 8 bases, with 12 bases between the two germline ends. In germline, CDR1 is SGHRS, CDR2 YFSETQ.

The CDR3 region has the DNA TGTGCCAGCAGCTCGCAGCGGGGTCCCTACAATGAGCAGTTCTTC. It specifies CASSSQRGPYNEQFF. The gene calls are TRBV7-2 and TRBJ2-1; 7 nucleotides agree with TRBD2. V was clipped by 4 bases and J by 2 bases; unmatched bases: 5. The CDR3 extends over 15 amino acids. Germline assignment: CDR1 SGHTA and CDR2 FQGNSA.

This clonotype was seen only a few times. V gene TRBV12-3 or TRBV12-4 combines with J gene TRBJ1-5; D is uncertain. Trimming pared 6 bases from V and 2 bases from J, leaving 8 bases between. The CDR3 is 13 amino acids. The CDR3 loop reads CASRRSGNQPQHF. The CDR3 bases are TGTGCCAGCAGGCGGTCGGGCAATCAGCCCCAGCATTTT.

The V call is TRBV7-9, the J call TRBJ1-6; D gene uncertain. The CDR3 covers 13 residues. Trimming pared 11 bases from V and 3 bases from J, leaving 11 bases between. The germline V gene encodes CDR1 SEHNR and CDR2 FQNEAQ (reference sequence). The CDR3 here is CAGGEVYNSPLHF. The CDR3 DNA reads as TGTGCCGGAGGTGAGGTCTATAATTCACCCCTCCACTTT.

This clonotype was counted many times. V usage is TRBV5-5 and J usage is TRBJ1-5; 7 nucleotides align to TRBD1. Germline V lookup: CDR1 SGHKS, CDR2 YYEKEE (reference sequence). V shed 0 bases, J shed 7 bases, and the junction held 7 bases outside the gene matches. The CDR3 spans 15 residues. CDR3: CASSLDRGLRQPQHF. In DNA form, the CDR3 reads TGTGCCAGCAGCTTGGACAGGGGTTTACGGCAGCCCCAGCATTTT.

With respect to this clonotype: A read error may account for a junction end that differs from germline. The rearrangement joins TRBV7-9 to TRBJ1-6; D uncertain. Germline V gene lookup returns CDR1 SEHNR and CDR2 FQNEAQ (reference sequence). The CDR3 consists of 14 residues. This CDR3 is CASSVAPPRAPLHF. Here the CDR3 DNA reads TGTGCCAGCAGCGTAGCGCCCCCAAGGGCACCCCTCCACTTT. The complete variable domain, with remaining parts taken from reference TRBV7-9 and TRBJ1-6, reads DTGVSQNPRHKITKRGQNVTFRCDPISEHNRLYWYRQTLGQGPEFLTYFQNEAQLEKSRLLSDRFSAERPKGSFSTLEIQRTEQGDSAMYLCASSVAPPRAPLHFGNGTRLTVT.

This chain connects TRBV19 to TRBJ2-7; D gene unclear. This CDR3 spans 13 amino acids. The V end was cut by 4 bases, the J end by 6 bases, with 13 bases between. Germline V gene data show CDR1 as LNHDA and CDR2 as SQIVND (reference sequence). This CDR3 is CASSTSTWVEQYF. The CDR3 nucleotides are TGTGCCAGTAGTACCTCTACCTGGGTCGAGCAGTACTTC.

This clonotype turned up a few times. The chain carries TRBV7-2 and TRBJ1-2; 8 nucleotides match TRBD1. The CDR3 length is 13 residues. Germline lookup yields CDR1 SGHTA and CDR2 FQGNSA. V gave up 8 bases and J gave up 4 bases; unmatched junction bases: 6. The CDR3 region is CASYLQGGYGYTF. In DNA form, the CDR3 reads TGTGCCAGCTACCTACAGGGGGGCTATGGCTACACCTTC.

CDR3 nucleotides: TGTGCCAGCAGTCCATCCGGGACAGGGGGCAGAGATACCCAGTACTTC. It translates to CASSPSGTGGRDTQYF. This chain connects TRBV12-3 or TRBV12-4 to TRBJ2-4, with 12 bases lining up with TRBD1. Germline trimming cut 5 bases from V and 13 bases from J; bases unmatched to any gene: 15. The CDR3 contains 16 residues.

V is TRBV6-2 or TRBV6-3 and J is TRBJ1-6; D is unresolved. The V and J ends lost 2 bases and 9 bases respectively, with 2 bases between them. CDR1 is MNHEY and CDR2 is SVGEGT in the germline V gene. The CDR3 is 11 amino acids. The CDR3 DNA sequence: TGTGCCAGCAGTTACCCTTCACCCCTCCACTTT. Protein sequence: CASSYPSPLHF.

Ten or more counts support this clonotype. The J gene is TRBJ2-1, the V gene TRBV28; 9 nucleotides line up with TRBD1. From germline, CDR1 is MDHEN and CDR2 SYDVKM. V lost 6 bases to trimming and J lost 2 bases; unmatched junction nucleotides: 5. The CDR3 is made up of 15 amino acids. CDR3 in DNA: TGTGCCAGCAGCTCTACAGGGGGCGCCTACAATGAGCAGTTCTTC. Protein product: CASSSTGGAYNEQFF.

The chain carries TRBV6-1 and TRBJ2-1; D unresolved. Germline CDR1 is MNHNS and CDR2 is SASEGT. CDR3 length equals 15 residues. V was pared by 6 bases and J by 4 bases, with 16 bases between. CDR3 loop: CASRPLGTPYNEQFF. Here the CDR3 DNA reads TGTGCCAGCAGACCGCTCGGTACGCCTTACAATGAGCAGTTCTTC.

The V gene is TRBV20-1, the J gene TRBJ2-5; a possible D gene is TRBD2 (6 bases). The DNA end is a closer match to TRBJ2-7, so the J assignment may be wrong. CDR3 length: 15 amino acids. The germline gives CDR1 DFQATT, CDR2 SNEGSKA (reference sequence). The CDR3, as DNA: TGCAGTGCTAGAGATTGGGACTCTCTAAGGTACGAGCAGTACTTC. This translates into CSARDWDSLRYEQYF.

The chain recombines TRBV21-1 with TRBJ2-7; TRBD1, as called in the table, went unchecked against the DNA. The J call is in doubt because the DNA end fits TRBJ2-5 better. TRBV21-1 is classified as a pseudogene. The length of the CDR3 is 16 residues. CDR3 bases: TGTGCCAGCAGCACCCGGACAGGGAGATTTGAAGAGACCCAGTACTTC. This codes for CASSTRTGRFEETQYF.

The V and J genes are TRBV6-6 and TRBJ2-7; D is perhaps TRBD2 (6 bases). V was shortened by 7 bases and J by 7 bases, with 14 bases between the two germline ends. CDR3 length: 12 residues. The germline gives CDR1 MNHNY, CDR2 SVGAGI (reference sequence). In nucleotides, the CDR3 is TGTGCCAGCACCCAGGCCCGGGGGGAGCAGTACTTC. The encoded protein is CASTQARGEQYF.

The rearrangement links TRBV5-1 to TRBJ2-1, with D perhaps being TRBD1 or TRBD2 (5 bases each). The J call may not be correct, given that the DNA end is closer to TRBJ2-7. This CDR3 comprises 14 residues. CDR1 and CDR2 from the germline V gene are SGHRS and YFSETQ. This chain's CDR3 is CASSLEGPINEQYF. The CDR3 DNA is TGCGCCAGCAGCTTGGAGGGACCTATCAATGAGCAGTACTTC.

The table lists this clonotype with a few counts. CDR3 protein: CASTFAYEQYF. CDR3 sequence (DNA): TGTGCCAGCACGTTTGCCTACGAGCAGTACTTC. This chain joins TRBV6-5 and TRBJ2-7; D is uncertain. V was shortened by 7 bases and J by 2 bases, with 6 bases between the two germline ends. The germline V gene has CDR1 MNHEY and CDR2 SVGAGI. This CDR3 is built from 11 residues.